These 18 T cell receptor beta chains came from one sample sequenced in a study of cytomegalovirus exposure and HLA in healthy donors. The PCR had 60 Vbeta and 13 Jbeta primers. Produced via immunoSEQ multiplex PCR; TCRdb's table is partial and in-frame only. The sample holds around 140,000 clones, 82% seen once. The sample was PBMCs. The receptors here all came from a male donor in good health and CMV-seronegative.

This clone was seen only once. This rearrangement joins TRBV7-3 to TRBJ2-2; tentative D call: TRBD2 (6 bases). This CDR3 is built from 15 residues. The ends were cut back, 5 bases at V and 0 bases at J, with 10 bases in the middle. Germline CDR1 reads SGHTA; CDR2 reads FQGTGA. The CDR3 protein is CASSQIAANTGELFF. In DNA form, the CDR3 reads TGTGCCAGCAGCCAAATAGCGGCGAACACCGGGGAGCTGTTTTTT.

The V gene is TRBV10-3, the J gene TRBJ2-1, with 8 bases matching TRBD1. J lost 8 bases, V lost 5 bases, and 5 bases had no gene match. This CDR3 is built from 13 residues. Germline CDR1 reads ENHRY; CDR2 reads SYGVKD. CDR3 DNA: TGTGCCATCAGTTCGGACAGGGCAGATGAGCAGTTCTTC. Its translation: CAISSDRADEQFF.

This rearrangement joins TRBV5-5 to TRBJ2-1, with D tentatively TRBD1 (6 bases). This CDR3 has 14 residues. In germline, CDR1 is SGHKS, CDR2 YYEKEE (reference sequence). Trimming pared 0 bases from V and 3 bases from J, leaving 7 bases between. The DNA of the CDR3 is TGTGCCAGCAGCTTGGAACAGGGCTACAATGAGCAGTTCTTC. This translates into CASSLEQGYNEQFF. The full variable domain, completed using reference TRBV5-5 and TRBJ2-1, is DAGVTQSPTHLIKTRGQQVTLRCSPISGHKSVSWYQQVLGQGPQFIFQYYEKEERGRGNFPDRFSARQFPNYSSELNVNALLLGDSALYLCASSLEQGYNEQFFGPGTRLTVL.

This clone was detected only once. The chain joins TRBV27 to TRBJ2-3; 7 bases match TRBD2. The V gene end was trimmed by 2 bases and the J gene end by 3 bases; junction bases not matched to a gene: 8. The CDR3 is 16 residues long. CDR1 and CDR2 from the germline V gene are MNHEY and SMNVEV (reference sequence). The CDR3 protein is CASSLRSGELTDTQYF. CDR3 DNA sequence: TGTGCCAGCAGTTTACGGAGCGGGGAGTTAACAGATACGCAGTATTTT.

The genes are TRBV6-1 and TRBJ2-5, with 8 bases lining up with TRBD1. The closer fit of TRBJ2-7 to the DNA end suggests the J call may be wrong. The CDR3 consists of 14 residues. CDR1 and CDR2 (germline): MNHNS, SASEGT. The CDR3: CASRTTGGSYEQYF. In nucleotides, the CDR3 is TGTGCCAGCAGAACAACAGGGGGCTCCTACGAGCAGTACTTC.

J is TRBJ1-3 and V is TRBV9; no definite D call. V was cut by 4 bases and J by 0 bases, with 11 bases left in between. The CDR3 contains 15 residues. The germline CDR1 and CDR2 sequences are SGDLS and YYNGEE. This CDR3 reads CASSPSTRSGNTIYF. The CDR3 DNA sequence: TGTGCCAGCAGCCCGTCGACTCGCTCTGGAAACACCATATATTTT.

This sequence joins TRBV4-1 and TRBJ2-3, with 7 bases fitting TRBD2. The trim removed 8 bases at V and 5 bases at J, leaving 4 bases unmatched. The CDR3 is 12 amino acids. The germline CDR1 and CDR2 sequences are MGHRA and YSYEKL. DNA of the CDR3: TGCGCCAGCGGGAGGGCCGGAGATACGCAGTATTTT. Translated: CASGRAGDTQYF.

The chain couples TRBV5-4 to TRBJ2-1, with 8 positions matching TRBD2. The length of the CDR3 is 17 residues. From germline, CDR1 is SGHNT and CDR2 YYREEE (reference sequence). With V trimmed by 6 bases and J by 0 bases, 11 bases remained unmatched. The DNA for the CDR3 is TGTGCCAGCAACCCGGGAGGGGGAGGGAGCTCCTACAATGAGCAGTTCTTC. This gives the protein CASNPGGGGSSYNEQFF.

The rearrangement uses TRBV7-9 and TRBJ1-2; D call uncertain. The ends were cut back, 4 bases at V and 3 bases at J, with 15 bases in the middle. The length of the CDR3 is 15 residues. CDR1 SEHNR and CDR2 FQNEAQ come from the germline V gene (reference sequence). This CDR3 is CASSSTPGFDYGYTF. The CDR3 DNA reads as TGTGCCAGCAGCTCCACTCCGGGGTTCGACTATGGCTACACCTTC.

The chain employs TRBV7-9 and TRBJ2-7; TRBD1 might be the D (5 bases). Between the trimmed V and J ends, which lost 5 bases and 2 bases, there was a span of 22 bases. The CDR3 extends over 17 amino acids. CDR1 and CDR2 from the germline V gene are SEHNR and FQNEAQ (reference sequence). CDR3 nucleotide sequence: TGTGCCAGCAGCCTAGGGCGAGTGACAGAGAGGACCTACGAGCAGTACTTC. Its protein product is CASSLGRVTERTYEQYF.

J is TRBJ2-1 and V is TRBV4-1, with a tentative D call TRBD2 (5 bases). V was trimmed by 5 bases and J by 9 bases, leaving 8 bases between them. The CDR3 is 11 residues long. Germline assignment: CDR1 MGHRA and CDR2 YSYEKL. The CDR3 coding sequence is TGCGCCAGCAGCGAGGGTAGTGAGCAGTTCTTC. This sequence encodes CASSEGSEQFF.

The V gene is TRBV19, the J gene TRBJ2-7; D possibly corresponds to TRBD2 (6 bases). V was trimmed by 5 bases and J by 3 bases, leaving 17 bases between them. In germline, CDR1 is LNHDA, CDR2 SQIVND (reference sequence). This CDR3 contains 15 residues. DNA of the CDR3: TGTGCCAGTAGTCCCCTGGGGACTGACGACTACGAGCAGTACTTC. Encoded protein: CASSPLGTDDYEQYF.

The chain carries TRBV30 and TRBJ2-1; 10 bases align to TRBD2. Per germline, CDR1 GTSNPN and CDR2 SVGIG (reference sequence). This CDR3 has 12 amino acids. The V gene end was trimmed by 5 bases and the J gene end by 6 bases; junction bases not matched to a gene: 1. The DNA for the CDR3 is TGTGCCTGGTGGACTAGCGGCAATGAGCAGTTCTTC. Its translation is CAWWTSGNEQFF.

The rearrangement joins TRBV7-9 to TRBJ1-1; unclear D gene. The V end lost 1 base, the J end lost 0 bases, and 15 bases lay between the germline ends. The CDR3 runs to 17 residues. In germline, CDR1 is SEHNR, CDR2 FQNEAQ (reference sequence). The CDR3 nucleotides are TGTGCCAGCAGCTTAGATGGAAGTGTTGAGGTGAACACTGAAGCTTTCTTT. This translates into CASSLDGSVEVNTEAFF.

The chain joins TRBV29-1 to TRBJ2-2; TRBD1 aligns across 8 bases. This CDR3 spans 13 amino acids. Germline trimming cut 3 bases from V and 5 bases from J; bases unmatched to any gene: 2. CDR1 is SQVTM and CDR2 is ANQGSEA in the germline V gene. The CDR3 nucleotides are TGCAGCGTTGACGGACAGGGAACCGGGGAGCTGTTTTTT. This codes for CSVDGQGTGELFF.

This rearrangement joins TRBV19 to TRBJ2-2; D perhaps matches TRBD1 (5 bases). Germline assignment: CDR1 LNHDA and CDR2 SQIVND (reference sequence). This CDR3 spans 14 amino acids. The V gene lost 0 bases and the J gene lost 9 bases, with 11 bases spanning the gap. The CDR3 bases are TGTGCCAGTAGTATAGAATCAGGGTCTCGGGAGCTGTTTTTT. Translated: CASSIESGSRELFF.

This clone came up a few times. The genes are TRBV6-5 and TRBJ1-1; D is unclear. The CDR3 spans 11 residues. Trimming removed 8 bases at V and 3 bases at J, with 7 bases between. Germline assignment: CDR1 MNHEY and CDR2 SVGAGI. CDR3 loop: CASLSYTEAFF. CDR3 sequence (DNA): TGTGCCAGCCTCTCGTACACTGAAGCTTTCTTT.

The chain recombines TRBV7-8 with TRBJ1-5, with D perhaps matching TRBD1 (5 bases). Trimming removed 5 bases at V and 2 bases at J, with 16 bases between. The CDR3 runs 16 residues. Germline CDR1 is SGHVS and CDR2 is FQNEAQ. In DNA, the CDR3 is TGTGCCAGCAGCCGACGGGGGGTAGGGGGCAATCAGCCCCAGCATTTT. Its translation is CASSRRGVGGNQPQHF.